This TCR beta chain was identified during a study of T cells in Graves' hyperthyroidism and ophthalmopathy. This clonotype appeared many times. The CDR3 is 13 amino acids. V lost 2 bases, J lost 0 bases, and 4 bases lay in between. Germline V gives CDR1 MNHEY, CDR2 SMNVEV (reference sequence). The TCR beta CDR3 regions underwent amplification using RNA transcripts as the source. HTBI primers were used for first-round RT-PCR of the TCR CDR3. One entry per CDR3 protein, called by TCRdb with MiXCR from the multiplex PCR reads. This sample yields 300,000 to 450,000 distinct CDR3 sequences, of which approximately 17% are seen a single time; roughly two fifths belongs to the top ten.

The sequenced material came from blood. The TCR sequence derives from a man aged 18 to 29 with Graves' ophthalmopathy. This chain connects TRBV27 to TRBJ2-5; D call uncertain. The CDR3 loop is CASSLTYQETQYF. The CDR3 coding sequence is TGTGCCAGCAGTTTAACGTACCAAGAGACCCAGTACTTC.